This is a list of T cell receptor beta chains from one sample in a study of T-cell reconstitution after alpha-beta-depleted transplantation in children. One entry per CDR3 protein results from TCRdb running MiXCR on the PCR reads. The data contain about 470,000 distinct CDR3 sequences, 43% of them singletons. The material was PBMCs, obtained before TCRalphabeta/CD19-depleted stem cell transplant. These receptors all come from a girl aged 2-10 years with aplastic anemia, due to receive a stem cell transplant. CDR3s include the opening cysteine and the closing phenylalanine or tryptophan. Fields, in order: V gene, clone size, J gene, D gene, CDR3 DNA, CDR3 protein. D genes are given only for firm matches. Size tells how often a clone was seen (once, few, many) or the class of an expanded clone, and some rows leave it out.

v_gene: TRBV30
abundance: .
j_gene: TRBJ1-2
d_gene: .
CDR3nt: TGTGCCTGGAGTACCGGGAATGGCGGCTACACCTTC
CDR3aa: CAWSTGNGGYTF

v_gene: TRBV27
abundance: few
j_gene: TRBJ2-1
d_gene: TRBD2
CDR3nt: TGTGCCAGCAGTTACACTAGCGGTACCAACAATGAGCAGTTCTTC
CDR3aa: CASSYTSGTNNEQFF

v_gene: TRBV11-2
abundance: .
j_gene: TRBJ1-1
d_gene: .
CDR3nt: TGTGCCAGCAGCTCCGGCAGGGCGGGCACTGAAGCTTTCTTT
CDR3aa: CASSSGRAGTEAFF

v_gene: TRBV4-1
abundance: .
j_gene: TRBJ2-7
d_gene: TRBD2
CDR3nt: TGCGCCAGCAGCCAAGATACCGGGAGGGCCTACGAGCAGTACTTC
CDR3aa: CASSQDTGRAYEQYF

v_gene: TRBV20-1
abundance: many
j_gene: TRBJ1-3
d_gene: .
CDR3nt: TGCAGTGCTAGAGATCTAACTGACTCTGGAAACACCATATATTTT
CDR3aa: CSARDLTDSGNTIYF

v_gene: TRBV4-1
abundance: .
j_gene: TRBJ2-1
d_gene: TRBD2
CDR3nt: TGCGCCAGCAGCCAAACTCTTAGCGGGAGGGCCCTAAATGAGCAGTTCTTC
CDR3aa: CASSQTLSGRALNEQFF

v_gene: TRBV5-6
abundance: .
j_gene: TRBJ2-1
d_gene: TRBD1
CDR3nt: TGTGCCAGCAGCTTTTCCCCCGGGACAGGGGTTAATGAGCAGTTCTTC
CDR3aa: CASSFSPGTGVNEQFF

v_gene: TRBV27
abundance: many
j_gene: TRBJ2-6
d_gene: .
CDR3nt: TGTGCCAGCAGTTTAACTCCAGGGCTCCTCTCTGGGGCCAACGTCCTGACTTTC
CDR3aa: CASSLTPGLLSGANVLTF

v_gene: TRBV5-1
abundance: .
j_gene: TRBJ2-7
d_gene: .
CDR3nt: TGCGCCAGCAGCTTGAGAGAACTAAGCTCCTACGAGCAGTACTTC
CDR3aa: CASSLRELSSYEQYF

v_gene: TRBV28
abundance: .
j_gene: TRBJ2-7
d_gene: TRBD1
CDR3nt: TGTGCCAGCAGCGGGACAGGGCGCTACGAGCAGTACTTC
CDR3aa: CASSGTGRYEQYF

v_gene: TRBV29-1
abundance: .
j_gene: TRBJ2-2
d_gene: .
CDR3nt: TGCAGCGTTGAAAGCAGGGCCCTCACCGGGGAGCTGTTTTTT
CDR3aa: CSVESRALTGELFF

v_gene: TRBV20-1
abundance: many
j_gene: TRBJ2-2
d_gene: .
CDR3nt: TGCAGTGCTAGAGGGCACACCGGGGAGCTGTTTTTT
CDR3aa: CSARGHTGELFF

v_gene: TRBV9
abundance: .
j_gene: TRBJ1-1
d_gene: .
CDR3nt: TGTGCCAGCAGCGTACAGGGTGGGGCGAACACTGAAGCTTTCTTT
CDR3aa: CASSVQGGANTEAFF

v_gene: TRBV29-1
abundance: .
j_gene: TRBJ1-1
d_gene: TRBD1
CDR3nt: TGCAGCTCTTGGACAGGGATGAACACTGAAGCTTTCTTT
CDR3aa: CSSWTGMNTEAFF

v_gene: TRBV12-3/TRBV12-4
abundance: .
j_gene: TRBJ2-7
d_gene: TRBD2
CDR3nt: TGTGCCAGCAGTTTCTTGTTAGCGGGAGGCGACGAGCAGTACTTC
CDR3aa: CASSFLLAGGDEQYF

v_gene: TRBV20-1
abundance: few
j_gene: TRBJ2-1
d_gene: .
CDR3nt: TGCAGTGCCCTTTCACCGGGGGAGCAGTTCTTC
CDR3aa: CSALSPGEQFF

v_gene: TRBV12-3/TRBV12-4
abundance: few
j_gene: TRBJ1-1
d_gene: .
CDR3nt: TGTGCCAGCAGTTTAGCGGGGGGGGGGTCTGAAGCTTTCTTT
CDR3aa: CASSLAGGGSEAFF

v_gene: TRBV19
abundance: .
j_gene: TRBJ2-3
d_gene: .
CDR3nt: TGTGCCAGTAGTATAGGGACAACGAAACGCACAGATACGCAGTATTTT
CDR3aa: CASSIGTTKRTDTQYF

v_gene: TRBV12-3/TRBV12-4
abundance: .
j_gene: TRBJ1-5
d_gene: .
CDR3nt: TGTGCCAGCTCTATATCGTCACATAGCAATCAGCCCCAGCATTTT
CDR3aa: CASSISSHSNQPQHF

v_gene: TRBV5-1
abundance: .
j_gene: TRBJ2-3
d_gene: .
CDR3nt: TGCGCCAGCAGCTTGGCCCCGGCCACAGATACGCAGTATTTT
CDR3aa: CASSLAPATDTQYF

v_gene: TRBV11-2
abundance: many
j_gene: TRBJ2-1
d_gene: .
CDR3nt: TGTGCCAGCAGCTTAACAAAAAATGAGCAGTTCTTC
CDR3aa: CASSLTKNEQFF

v_gene: TRBV25-1
abundance: .
j_gene: TRBJ2-7
d_gene: TRBD2
CDR3nt: TGTGCCAGCAGTCTGACTAGCTTCGAGCAGTACTTC
CDR3aa: CASSLTSFEQYF

v_gene: TRBV29-1
abundance: .
j_gene: TRBJ1-2
d_gene: TRBD1
CDR3nt: TGCAGCGTGGGGGACAGGGGACTTTTCTATGGCTACACCTTC
CDR3aa: CSVGDRGLFYGYTF

v_gene: TRBV5-1
abundance: many
j_gene: TRBJ2-3
d_gene: TRBD1
CDR3nt: TGCGCCAGCAGCTTGGTGGGACAGACTTCAGATACGCAGTATTTT
CDR3aa: CASSLVGQTSDTQYF

v_gene: TRBV6-1
abundance: once
j_gene: TRBJ1-6
d_gene: .
CDR3nt: TGTGCCAGCAGTGAAGCGCAGGGTTTCGCGGATAATTCACCCCTCCACTTT
CDR3aa: CASSEAQGFADNSPLHF